The clone carrying this T cell receptor beta chain came up a few times. What it recognizes is unknown. Amplification used 60 Vbeta primers and 13 Jbeta primers. Clones were sequenced by immunoSEQ multiplex PCR, and TCRdb holds only the in-frame ones, with some missing. The data show about 80,000 clones, with more than 75% seen just once and more than 20% held by the top ten. The CDR3 totals 13 residues. Germline CDR1 SGHRS, CDR2 YFSETQ. V lost 4 bases to trimming and J lost 8 bases, with 13 bases between them. This entry comes from a study of cytomegalovirus exposure and HLA in healthy donors. General observations from the study: A link between a missense DCLRE1C variant and TCR beta V- and J-gene trimming emerged from a later analysis.

Sequenced material: PBMCs. The J gene is TRBJ2-1, the V gene TRBV5-1; D not certain. The sequence derives from a woman aged 50 to 60 in good health and CMV-seropositive. The CDR3 DNA sequence: TGCGCCAGCAGCCCCTTCCCAGGCTATGAGCAGTTCTTC. This sequence encodes CASSPFPGYEQFF.